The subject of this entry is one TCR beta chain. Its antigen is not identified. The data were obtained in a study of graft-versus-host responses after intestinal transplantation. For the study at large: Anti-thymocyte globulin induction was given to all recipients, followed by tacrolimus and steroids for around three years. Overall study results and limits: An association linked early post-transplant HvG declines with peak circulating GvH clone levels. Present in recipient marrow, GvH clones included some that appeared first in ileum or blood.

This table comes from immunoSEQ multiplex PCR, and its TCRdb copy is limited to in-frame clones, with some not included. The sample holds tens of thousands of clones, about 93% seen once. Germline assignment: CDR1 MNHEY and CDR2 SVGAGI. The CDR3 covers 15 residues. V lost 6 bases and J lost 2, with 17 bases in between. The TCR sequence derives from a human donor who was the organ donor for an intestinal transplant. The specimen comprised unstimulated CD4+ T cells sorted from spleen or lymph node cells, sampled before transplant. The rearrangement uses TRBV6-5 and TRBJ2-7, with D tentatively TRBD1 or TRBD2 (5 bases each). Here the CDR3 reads CASSPPSREPYEQYF. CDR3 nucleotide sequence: TGTGCCAGCAGCCCACCTAGCAGGGAACCCTACGAGCAGTACTTC.